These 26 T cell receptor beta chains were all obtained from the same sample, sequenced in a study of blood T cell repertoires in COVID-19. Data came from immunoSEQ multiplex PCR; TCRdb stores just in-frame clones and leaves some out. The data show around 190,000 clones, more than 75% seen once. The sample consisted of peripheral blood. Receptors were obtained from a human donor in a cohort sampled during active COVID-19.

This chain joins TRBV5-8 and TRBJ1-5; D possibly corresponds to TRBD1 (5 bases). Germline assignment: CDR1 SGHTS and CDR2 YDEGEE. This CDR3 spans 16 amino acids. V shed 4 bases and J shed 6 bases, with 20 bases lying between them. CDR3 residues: CASSPRGLSGGQPQHF. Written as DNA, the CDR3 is TGTGCCAGCAGCCCCCGGGGCCTAAGCGGGGGTCAGCCCCAGCATTTT.

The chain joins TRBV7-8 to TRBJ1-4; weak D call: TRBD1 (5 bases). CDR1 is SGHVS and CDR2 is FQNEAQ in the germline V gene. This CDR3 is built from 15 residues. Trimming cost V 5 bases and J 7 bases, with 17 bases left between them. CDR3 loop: CASSQRGGTSEKLFF. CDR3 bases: TGTGCCAGCAGCCAAAGGGGCGGGACCAGTGAAAAACTGTTTTTT. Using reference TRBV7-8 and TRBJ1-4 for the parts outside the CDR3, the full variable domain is GAGVSQSPRYKVAKRGQDVALRCDPISGHVSLFWYQQALGQGPEFLTYFQNEAQLDKSGLPSDRFFAERPEGSVSTLKIQRTQQEDSAVYLCASSQRGGTSEKLFFGSGTQLSVL.

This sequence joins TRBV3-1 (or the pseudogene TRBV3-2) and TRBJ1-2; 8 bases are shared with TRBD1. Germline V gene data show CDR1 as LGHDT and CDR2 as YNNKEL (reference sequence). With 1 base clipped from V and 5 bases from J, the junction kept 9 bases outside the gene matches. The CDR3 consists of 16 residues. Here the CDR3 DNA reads TGTGCCAGCAGCCAAGGGACAGGGCAAAACCTTTATGGCTACACCTTC. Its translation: CASSQGTGQNLYGYTF.

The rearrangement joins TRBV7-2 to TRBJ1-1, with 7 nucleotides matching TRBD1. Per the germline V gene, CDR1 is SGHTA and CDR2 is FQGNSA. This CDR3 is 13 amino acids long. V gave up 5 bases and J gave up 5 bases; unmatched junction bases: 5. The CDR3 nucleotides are TGTGCCAGCAGCAAGAAACAGGGGACTGAAGCTTTCTTT. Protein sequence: CASSKKQGTEAFF.

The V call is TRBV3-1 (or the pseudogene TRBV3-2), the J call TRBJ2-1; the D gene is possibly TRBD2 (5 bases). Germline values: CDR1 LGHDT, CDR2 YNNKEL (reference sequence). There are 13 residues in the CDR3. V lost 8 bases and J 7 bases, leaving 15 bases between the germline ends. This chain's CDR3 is CASRRGNENEQFF. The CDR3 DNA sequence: TGTGCCAGCCGCCGAGGGAATGAGAATGAGCAGTTCTTC.

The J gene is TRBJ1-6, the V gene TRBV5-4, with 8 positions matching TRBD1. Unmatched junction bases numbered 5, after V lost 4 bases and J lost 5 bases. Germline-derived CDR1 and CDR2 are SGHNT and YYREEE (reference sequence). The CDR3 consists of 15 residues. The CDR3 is CASSPNRGNNSPLHF. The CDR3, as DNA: TGTGCCAGCAGCCCCAACAGGGGGAATAATTCACCCCTCCACTTT.

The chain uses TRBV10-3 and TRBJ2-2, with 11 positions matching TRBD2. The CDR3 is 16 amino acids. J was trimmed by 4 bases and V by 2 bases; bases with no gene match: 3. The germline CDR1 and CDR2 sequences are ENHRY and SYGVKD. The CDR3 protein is CAISEGLAGGTGELFF. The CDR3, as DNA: TGTGCCATCAGTGAGGGACTAGCGGGCGGCACCGGGGAGCTGTTTTTT.

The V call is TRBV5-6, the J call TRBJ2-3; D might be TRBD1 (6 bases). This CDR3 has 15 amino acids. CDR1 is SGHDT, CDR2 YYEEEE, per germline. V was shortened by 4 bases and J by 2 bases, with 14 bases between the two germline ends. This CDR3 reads CASSQAQGYTDTQYF. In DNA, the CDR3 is TGTGCCAGCAGCCAGGCGCAGGGGTACACAGATACGCAGTATTTT.

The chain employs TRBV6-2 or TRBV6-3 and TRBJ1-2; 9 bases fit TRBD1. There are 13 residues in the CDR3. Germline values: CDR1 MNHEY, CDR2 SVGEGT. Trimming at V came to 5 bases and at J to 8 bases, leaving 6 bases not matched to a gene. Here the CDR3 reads CASSPRQGEGYTF. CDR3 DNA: TGTGCCAGCAGTCCGCGACAGGGGGAGGGCTACACCTTC.

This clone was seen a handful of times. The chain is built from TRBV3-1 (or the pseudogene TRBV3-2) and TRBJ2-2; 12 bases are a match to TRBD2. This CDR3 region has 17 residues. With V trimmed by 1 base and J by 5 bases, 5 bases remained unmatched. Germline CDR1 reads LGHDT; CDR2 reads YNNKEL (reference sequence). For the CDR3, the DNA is TGTGCCAGCAGCCAAGGACTAGCGGGAGCCGGTACCGGGGAGCTGTTTTTT. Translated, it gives CASSQGLAGAGTGELFF.

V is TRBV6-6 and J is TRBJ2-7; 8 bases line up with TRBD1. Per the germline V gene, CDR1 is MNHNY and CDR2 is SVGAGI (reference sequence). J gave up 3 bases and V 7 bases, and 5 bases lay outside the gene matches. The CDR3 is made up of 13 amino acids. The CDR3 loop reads CASTTGGLYEQYF. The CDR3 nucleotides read TGTGCCAGCACAACAGGGGGACTCTACGAGCAGTACTTC.

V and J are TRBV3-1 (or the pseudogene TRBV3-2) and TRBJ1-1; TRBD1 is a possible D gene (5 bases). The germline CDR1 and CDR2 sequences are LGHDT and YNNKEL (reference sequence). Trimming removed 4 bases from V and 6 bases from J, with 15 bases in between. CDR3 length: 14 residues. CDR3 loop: CASSRWGGEAEAFF. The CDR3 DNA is TGTGCCAGCAGCCGCTGGGGGGGAGAGGCTGAAGCTTTCTTT.

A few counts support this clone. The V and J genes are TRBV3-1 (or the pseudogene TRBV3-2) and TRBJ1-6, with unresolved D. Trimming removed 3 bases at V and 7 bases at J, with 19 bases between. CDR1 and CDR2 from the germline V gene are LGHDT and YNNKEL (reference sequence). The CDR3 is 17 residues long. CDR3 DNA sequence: TGTGCCAGCAGCCACTCCCGGACTCTCAGCTGGAATTCACCCCTCCACTTT. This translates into CASSHSRTLSWNSPLHF.

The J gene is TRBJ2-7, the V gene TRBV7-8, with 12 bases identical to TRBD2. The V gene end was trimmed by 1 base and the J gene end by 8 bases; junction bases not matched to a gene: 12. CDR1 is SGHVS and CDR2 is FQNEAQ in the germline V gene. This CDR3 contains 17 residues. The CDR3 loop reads CASSLVGGLAGGVKQYF. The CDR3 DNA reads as TGTGCCAGCAGCTTAGTGGGCGGGCTAGCGGGAGGGGTTAAGCAGTACTTC.

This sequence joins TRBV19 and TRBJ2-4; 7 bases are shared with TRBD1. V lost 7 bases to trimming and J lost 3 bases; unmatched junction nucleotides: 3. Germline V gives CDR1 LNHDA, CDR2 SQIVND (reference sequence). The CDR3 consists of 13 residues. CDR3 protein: CASKQGDKNIQYF. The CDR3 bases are TGTGCCAGTAAGCAGGGGGACAAAAACATTCAGTACTTC.

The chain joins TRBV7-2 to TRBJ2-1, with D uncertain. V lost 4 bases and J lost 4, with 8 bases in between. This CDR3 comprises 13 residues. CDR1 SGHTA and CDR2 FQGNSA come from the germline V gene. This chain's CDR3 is CASSSAVYNEQFF. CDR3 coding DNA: TGTGCCAGCAGCTCCGCAGTGTACAATGAGCAGTTCTTC.

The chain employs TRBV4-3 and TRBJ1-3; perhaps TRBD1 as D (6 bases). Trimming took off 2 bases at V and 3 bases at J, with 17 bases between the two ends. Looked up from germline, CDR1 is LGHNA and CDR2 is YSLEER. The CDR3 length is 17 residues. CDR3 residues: CASSQRPLGASGNTIYF. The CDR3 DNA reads TGCGCCAGCAGCCAACGCCCTTTGGGGGCGAGTGGAAACACCATATATTTT.

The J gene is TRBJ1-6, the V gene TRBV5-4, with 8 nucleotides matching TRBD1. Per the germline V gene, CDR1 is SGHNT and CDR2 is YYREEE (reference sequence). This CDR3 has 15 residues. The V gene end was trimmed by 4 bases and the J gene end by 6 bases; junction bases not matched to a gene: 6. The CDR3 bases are TGTGCCAGCAGCCCCGGACAGGGAATTAATTCACCCCTCCACTTT. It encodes CASSPGQGINSPLHF.

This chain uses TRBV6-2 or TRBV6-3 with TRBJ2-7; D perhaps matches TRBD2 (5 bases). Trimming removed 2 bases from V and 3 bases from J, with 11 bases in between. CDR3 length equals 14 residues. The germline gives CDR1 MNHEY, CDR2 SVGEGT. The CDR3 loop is CASSYLRGVYEQYF. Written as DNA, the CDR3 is TGTGCCAGCAGTTACCTTCGGGGAGTCTACGAGCAGTACTTC.

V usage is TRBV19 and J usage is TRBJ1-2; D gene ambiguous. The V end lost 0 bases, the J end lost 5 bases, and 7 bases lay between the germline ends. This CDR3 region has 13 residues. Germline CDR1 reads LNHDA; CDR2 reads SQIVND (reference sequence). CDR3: CASSIDKAYGYTF. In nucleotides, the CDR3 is TGTGCCAGTAGTATAGACAAAGCATATGGCTACACCTTC.

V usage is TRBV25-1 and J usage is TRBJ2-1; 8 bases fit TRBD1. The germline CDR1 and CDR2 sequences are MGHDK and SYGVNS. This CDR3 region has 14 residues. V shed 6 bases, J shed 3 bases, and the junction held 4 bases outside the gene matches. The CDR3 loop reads CASRAGGDYNEQFF. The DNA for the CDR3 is TGTGCCAGCAGGGCAGGGGGCGACTACAATGAGCAGTTCTTC.

The CDR3 nucleotides read TGTGCCAGTAGTATTCAGGGCATGCGCCCAATAGAGACCCAGTACTTC. Its translation is CASSIQGMRPIETQYF. The J gene is TRBJ2-5, the V gene TRBV19, with D possibly matching TRBD1 (5 bases). The V gene lost 3 bases and the J gene lost 4 bases, with 18 bases spanning the gap. The CDR3 length is 16 residues. Per germline, CDR1 LNHDA and CDR2 SQIVND (reference sequence).

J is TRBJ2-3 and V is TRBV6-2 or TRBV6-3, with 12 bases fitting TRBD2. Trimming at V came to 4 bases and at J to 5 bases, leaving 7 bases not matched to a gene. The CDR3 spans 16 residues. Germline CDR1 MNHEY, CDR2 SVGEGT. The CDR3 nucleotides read TGTGCCAGCAGTTCCAGGGTGGGACTAGCGGGAGATACGCAGTATTTT. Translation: CASSSRVGLAGDTQYF.

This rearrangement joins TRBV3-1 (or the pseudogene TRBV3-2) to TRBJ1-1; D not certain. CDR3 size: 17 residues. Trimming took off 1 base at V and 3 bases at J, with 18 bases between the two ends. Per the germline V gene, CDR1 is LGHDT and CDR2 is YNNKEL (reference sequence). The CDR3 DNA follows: TGTGCCAGCAGCCAAGTTCGGGCCCTCCTCGGGGACACTGAAGCTTTCTTT. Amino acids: CASSQVRALLGDTEAFF.

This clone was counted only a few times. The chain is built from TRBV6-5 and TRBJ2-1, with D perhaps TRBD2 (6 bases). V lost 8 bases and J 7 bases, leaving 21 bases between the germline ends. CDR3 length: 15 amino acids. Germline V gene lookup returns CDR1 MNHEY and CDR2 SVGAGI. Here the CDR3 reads CASGAWRGGLNEQFF. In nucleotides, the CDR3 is TGTGCCAGCGGCGCTTGGCGGGGTGGGCTAAATGAGCAGTTCTTC.

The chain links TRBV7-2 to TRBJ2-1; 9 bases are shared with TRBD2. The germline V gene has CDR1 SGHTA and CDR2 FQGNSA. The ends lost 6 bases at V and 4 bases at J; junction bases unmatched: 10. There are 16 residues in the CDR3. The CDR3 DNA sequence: TGTGCCAGCAGTTCAGCGGGGGGCTTGCGGTACAATGAGCAGTTCTTC. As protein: CASSSAGGLRYNEQFF.